What follows describes a single T cell receptor beta chain. These data belong to a study of blood T cell repertoires in COVID-19. Study-level background: Sources were T cells, B-cell-depleted T cells, or PBMCs; the material itself was cDNA or gDNA.

This CDR3 spans 15 amino acids. Trimming took 8 bases from V and 3 from J, leaving 20 bases between them. Germline loops: CDR1 SGHAT, CDR2 FQNNGV. Authors' processing steps: Counts of nucleated cells, estimated from reference gene primer amplification, were obtained. The data were produced by immunoSEQ multiplex PCR, yet TCRdb's version contains in-frame clones alone and is incomplete. That table supplies the V and J calls and clone size; D and trimming were determined from the DNA. The data show around 65,000 clones, roughly 81% seen once. This rearrangement joins TRBV11-2 to TRBJ2-7; D perhaps matches TRBD1 (5 bases). The sequence was collected from a human donor in a cohort sampled during active COVID-19. Sequencing input: peripheral blood. The CDR3 DNA is TGTGCCAGCCTCCAATCCCAGGGAACGAGCTACGAGCAGTACTTC. It translates to CASLQSQGTSYEQYF.